The clone carrying this T cell receptor beta chain was detected ten times or more. No antigen is known for it. The CDR3 runs to 14 residues. Looked up from germline, CDR1 is SQVTM and CDR2 is ANQGSEA. The J segment lost 6 bases and the V segment lost 6 bases, leaving 12 bases of the junction unmatched. This specimen belongs to a study of identical twins. The study's findings and limits: Cord blood beta clonotypes present at high abundance carried fewer insertions; no such pattern appeared in memory repertoires.

Each CDR3 protein gets one entry after TCRdb re-called the 5' RACE reads with MiXCR. The table records approximately 250,000 distinct CDR3 sequences, 6.5% of them present only once. Separately, the same data were catalogued under a study of T cells expressing NK-cell markers. That work contributes: Beta-chain profiling covered CD3+CD56+NKG2C+, CD3+CD56+NKG2C- and CD3+CD56-NKG2C+ sorted subsets.

This clonotype was obtained from a woman in her late teens or twenties in good health. Sequenced sample: CD8+ T cells sorted from blood. V and J are TRBV29-1 and TRBJ1-2, with 8 bases lining up with TRBD1. CDR3 in amino acids: CSVTGPGGTHGYTF. CDR3 nucleotides: TGCAGCGTCACCGGGCCAGGGGGCACCCATGGCTACACCTTC. Full variable domain (remainder filled in from reference TRBV29-1 and TRBJ1-2): SAVISQKPSRDICQRGTSLTIQCQVDSQVTMMFWYRQQPGQSLTLIATANQGSEATYESGFVIDKFPISRPNLTFSTLTVSNMSPEDSSIYLCSVTGPGGTHGYTFGSGTRLTVV.